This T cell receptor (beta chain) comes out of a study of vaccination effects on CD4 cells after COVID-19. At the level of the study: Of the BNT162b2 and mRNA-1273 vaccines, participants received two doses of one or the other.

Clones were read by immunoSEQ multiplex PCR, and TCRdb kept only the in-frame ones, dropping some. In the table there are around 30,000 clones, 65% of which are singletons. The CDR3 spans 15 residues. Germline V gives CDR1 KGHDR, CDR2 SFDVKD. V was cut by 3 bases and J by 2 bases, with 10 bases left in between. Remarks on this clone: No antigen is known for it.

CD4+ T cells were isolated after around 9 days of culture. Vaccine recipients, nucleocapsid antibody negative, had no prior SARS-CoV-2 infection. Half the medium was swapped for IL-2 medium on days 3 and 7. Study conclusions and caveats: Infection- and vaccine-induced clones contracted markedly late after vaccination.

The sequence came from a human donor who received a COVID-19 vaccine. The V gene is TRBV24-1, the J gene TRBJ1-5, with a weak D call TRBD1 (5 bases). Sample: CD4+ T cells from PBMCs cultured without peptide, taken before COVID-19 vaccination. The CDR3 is CATSDPTAGNQPQHF. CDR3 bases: TGTGCCACCAGTGATCCGACAGCTGGCAATCAGCCCCAGCATTTT.